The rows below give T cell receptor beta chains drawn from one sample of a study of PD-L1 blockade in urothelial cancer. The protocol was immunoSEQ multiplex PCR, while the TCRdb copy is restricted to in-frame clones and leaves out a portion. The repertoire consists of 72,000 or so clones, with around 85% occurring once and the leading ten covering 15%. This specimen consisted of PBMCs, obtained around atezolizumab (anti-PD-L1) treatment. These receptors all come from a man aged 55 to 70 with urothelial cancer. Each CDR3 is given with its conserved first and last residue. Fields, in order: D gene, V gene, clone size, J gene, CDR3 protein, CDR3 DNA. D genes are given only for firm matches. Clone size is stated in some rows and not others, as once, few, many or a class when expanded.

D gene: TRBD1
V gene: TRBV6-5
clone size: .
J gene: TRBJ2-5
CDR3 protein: CASLNRGRETQYF
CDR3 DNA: TGTGCCAGTTTAAACAGGGGCCGAGAGACCCAGTACTTC

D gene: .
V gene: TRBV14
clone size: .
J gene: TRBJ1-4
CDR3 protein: CASSTGNVYPNEKLFF
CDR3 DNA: TGTGCCAGCAGCACAGGGAACGTTTATCCTAATGAAAAACTGTTTTTT

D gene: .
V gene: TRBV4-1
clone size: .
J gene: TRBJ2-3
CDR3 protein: CASSQDPDWASQYF
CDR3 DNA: TGCGCCAGCAGCCAAGATCCAGATTGGGCGTCGCAGTATTTT

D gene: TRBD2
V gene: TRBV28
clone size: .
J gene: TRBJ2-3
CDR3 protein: CASSLRTSGLNTDTQYF
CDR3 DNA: TGTGCCAGCAGCCTAAGGACTAGCGGTCTTAACACAGATACGCAGTATTTT

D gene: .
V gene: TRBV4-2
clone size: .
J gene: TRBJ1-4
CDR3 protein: CASSQDRPSHEANEKLFF
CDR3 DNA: TGTGCCAGCAGCCAAGATCGACCGAGCCACGAGGCTAATGAAAAACTGTTTTTT

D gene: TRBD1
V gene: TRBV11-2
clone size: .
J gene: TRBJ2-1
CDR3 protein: CASSPTGTANNEQFF
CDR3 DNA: TGTGCCAGCAGCCCTACCGGGACAGCGAACAATGAGCAGTTCTTC

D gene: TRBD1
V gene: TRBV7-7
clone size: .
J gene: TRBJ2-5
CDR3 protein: CASSLERGPQETQYF
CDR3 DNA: TGTGCTAGCAGCTTAGAAAGGGGGCCCCAAGAGACCCAGTACTTC

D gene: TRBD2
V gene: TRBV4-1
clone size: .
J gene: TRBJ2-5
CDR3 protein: CASSQEQRGNQETQYF
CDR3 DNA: TGCGCCAGCAGCCAAGAACAGCGGGGGAACCAAGAGACCCAGTACTTC

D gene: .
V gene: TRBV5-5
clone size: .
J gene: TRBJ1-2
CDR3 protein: CASSLSGAQAVYYGYTF
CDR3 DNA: TGTGCCAGCAGCTTGTCTGGGGCACAGGCGGTCTACTATGGCTACACCTTC

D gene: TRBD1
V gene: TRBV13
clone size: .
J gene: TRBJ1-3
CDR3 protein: CASSWGQSGNTIYF
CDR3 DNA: TGTGCCAGCAGCTGGGGACAGTCTGGAAACACCATATATTTT

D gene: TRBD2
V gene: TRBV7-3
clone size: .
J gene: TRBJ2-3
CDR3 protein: CASSLAGGLIDTQYF
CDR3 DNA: TGTGCCAGCAGCTTAGCGGGGGGGCTTATAGATACGCAGTATTTT

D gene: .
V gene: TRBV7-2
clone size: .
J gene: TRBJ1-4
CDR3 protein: CASSPSHGSNEKLFF
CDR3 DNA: TGTGCCAGCAGCCCCTCACACGGGTCTAATGAAAAACTGTTTTTT

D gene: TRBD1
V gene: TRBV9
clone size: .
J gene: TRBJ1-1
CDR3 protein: CASSPWTGNTEAFF
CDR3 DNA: TGTGCCAGCAGCCCTTGGACAGGAAACACTGAAGCTTTCTTT

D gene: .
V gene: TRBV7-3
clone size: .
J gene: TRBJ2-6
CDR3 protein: CASSLEGTGANVLTF
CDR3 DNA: TGTGCCAGCAGCTTAGAGGGAACTGGGGCCAACGTCCTGACTTTC

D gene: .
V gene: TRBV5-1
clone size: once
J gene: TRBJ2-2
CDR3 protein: CASSLAGFGTGELFF
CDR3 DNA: TGCGCCAGCAGCTTGGCGGGGTTTGGCACCGGGGAGCTGTTTTTT

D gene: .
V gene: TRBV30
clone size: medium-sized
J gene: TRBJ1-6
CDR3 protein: CAWTGHFNSPLHF
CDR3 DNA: TGTGCCTGGACAGGGCATTTTAATTCACCCCTCCACTTT

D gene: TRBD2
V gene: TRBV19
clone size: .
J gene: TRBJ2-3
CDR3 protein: CASSIDPIAGGQDTQYF
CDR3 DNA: TGTGCCAGTAGTATAGACCCCATAGCGGGGGGGCAAGATACGCAGTATTTT

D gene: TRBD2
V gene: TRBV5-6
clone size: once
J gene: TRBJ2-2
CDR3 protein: CASGRGLAGVSGSSGELFF
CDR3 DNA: TGTGCCAGCGGAAGGGGACTAGCGGGGGTATCGGGTTCGTCCGGGGAGCTGTTTTTT

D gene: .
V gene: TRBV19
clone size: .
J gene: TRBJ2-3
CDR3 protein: CASSIAAGTDTQYF
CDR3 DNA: TGTGCCAGTAGTATCGCGGCCGGGACAGATACGCAGTATTTT

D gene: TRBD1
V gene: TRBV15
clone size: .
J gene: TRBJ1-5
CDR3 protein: CATSRVRGQGRYSNQPQHF
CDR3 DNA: TGTGCCACCAGCAGAGTTCGGGGACAGGGTCGCTATAGCAATCAGCCCCAGCATTTT

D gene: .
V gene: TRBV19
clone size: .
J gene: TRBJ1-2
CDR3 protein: CASSRQSLPIF
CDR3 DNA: TGTGCCAGTAGTAGACAGTCCCTTCCTATCTTC

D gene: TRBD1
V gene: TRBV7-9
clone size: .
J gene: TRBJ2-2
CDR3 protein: CASRLLGQGVMGTGELFF
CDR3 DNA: TGTGCCAGCAGGCTCCTGGGACAGGGAGTTATGGGCACCGGGGAGCTGTTTTTT

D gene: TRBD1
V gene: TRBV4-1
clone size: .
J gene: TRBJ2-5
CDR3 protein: CASSQSTGWGKTQYF
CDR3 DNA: TGCGCCAGCAGCCAGTCGACAGGGTGGGGCAAGACCCAGTACTTC

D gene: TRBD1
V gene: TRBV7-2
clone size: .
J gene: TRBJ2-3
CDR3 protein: CASSFWDREDTQYF
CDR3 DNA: TGTGCCAGCAGCTTCTGGGACAGGGAAGATACGCAGTATTTT

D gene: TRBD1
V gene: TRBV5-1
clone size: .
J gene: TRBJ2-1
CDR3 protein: CASSFVTGVVDEQFF
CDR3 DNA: TGCGCCAGCAGCTTTGTTACAGGGGTTGTCGATGAGCAGTTCTTC

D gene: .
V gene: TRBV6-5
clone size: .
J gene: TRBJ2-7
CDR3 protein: CASSYSRDTTYEQYF
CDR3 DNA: TGTGCCAGCAGTTACTCCCGGGACACTACCTACGAGCAGTACTTC

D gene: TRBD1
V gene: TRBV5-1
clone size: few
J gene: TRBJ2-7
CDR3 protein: CASSWNSGTDNEQYF
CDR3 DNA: TGCGCCAGCAGCTGGAACTCCGGGACAGACAACGAGCAGTACTTC

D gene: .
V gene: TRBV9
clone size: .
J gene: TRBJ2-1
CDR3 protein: CASSPRDNEQFF
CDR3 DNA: TGTGCCAGCAGCCCCAGGGACAATGAGCAGTTCTTC

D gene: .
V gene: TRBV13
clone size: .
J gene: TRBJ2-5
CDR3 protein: CASSLLGQREETQYF
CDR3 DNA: TGTGCCAGCAGCTTATTGGGGCAGAGAGAAGAGACCCAGTACTTC

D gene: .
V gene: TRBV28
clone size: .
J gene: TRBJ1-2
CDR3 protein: CASSYTRKRLVANYGYTF
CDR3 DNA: TGTGCCAGCAGTTACACCCGAAAAAGACTTGTAGCTAACTATGGCTACACCTTC

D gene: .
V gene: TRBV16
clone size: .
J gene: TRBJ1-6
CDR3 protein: CASSQLGQNSPLHF
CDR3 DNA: TGTGCCAGCAGCCAATTGGGGCAGAATTCACCCCTCCACTTT

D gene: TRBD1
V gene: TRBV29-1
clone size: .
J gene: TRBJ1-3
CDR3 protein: CSSEGTGSSGNTIYF
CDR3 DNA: TGCAGCTCAGAGGGGACAGGCTCCTCTGGAAACACCATATATTTT

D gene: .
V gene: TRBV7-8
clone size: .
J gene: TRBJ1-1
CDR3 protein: CASSLVRGGEAFF
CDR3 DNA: TGTGCCAGCAGCTTAGTTCGCGGGGGTGAAGCTTTCTTT

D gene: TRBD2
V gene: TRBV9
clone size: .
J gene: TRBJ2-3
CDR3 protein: CASSTALAGGTDTQYF
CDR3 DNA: TGTGCCAGCAGCACAGCACTAGCGGGAGGCACAGATACGCAGTATTTT

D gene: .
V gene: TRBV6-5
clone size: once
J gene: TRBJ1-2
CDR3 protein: CASSYSHSLNYGYTF
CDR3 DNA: TGTGCCAGCAGTTACTCGCACAGCCTTAACTATGGCTACACCTTC

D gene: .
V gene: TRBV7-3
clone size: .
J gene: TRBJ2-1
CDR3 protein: CASSPIGVSYNEQFF
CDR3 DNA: TGTGCCAGCAGCCCGATAGGAGTCTCCTACAATGAGCAGTTCTTC

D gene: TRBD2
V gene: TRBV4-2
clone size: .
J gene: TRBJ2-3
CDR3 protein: CASSPGLAGGHATQYF
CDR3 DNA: TGTGCCAGCAGCCCCGGACTAGCGGGGGGGCATGCTACGCAGTATTTT

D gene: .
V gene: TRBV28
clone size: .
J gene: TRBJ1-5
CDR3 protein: CASSLPGVSNQPQHF
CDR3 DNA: TGTGCCAGCAGTCTTCCAGGTGTGAGCAATCAGCCCCAGCATTTT

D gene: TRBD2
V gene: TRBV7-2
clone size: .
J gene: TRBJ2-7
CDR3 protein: CASSLSGGAYEQYF
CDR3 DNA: TGTGCCAGCAGCTTGAGCGGGGGGGCCTACGAGCAGTACTTC

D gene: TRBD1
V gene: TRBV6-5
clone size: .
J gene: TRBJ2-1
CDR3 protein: CASSYLDRVNEQFF
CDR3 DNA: TGTGCCAGCAGTTACCTGGACAGGGTAAATGAGCAGTTCTTC

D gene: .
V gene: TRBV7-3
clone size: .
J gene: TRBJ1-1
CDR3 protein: CASSPQQGHTEAFF
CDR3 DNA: TGTGCCAGCAGCCCGCAACAGGGACACACTGAAGCTTTCTTT

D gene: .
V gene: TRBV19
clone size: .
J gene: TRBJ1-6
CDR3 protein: CASSRGRLQSNSPLHF
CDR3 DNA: TGTGCCAGTAGTAGGGGGAGGCTCCAGTCTAATTCACCCCTCCACTTT

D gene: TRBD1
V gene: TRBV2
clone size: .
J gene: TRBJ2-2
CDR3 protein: CASSPGQANTGELFF
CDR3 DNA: TGTGCCAGCAGTCCGGGACAGGCGAACACCGGGGAGCTGTTTTTT

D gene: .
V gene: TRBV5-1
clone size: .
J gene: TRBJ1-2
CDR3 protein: CASSLDPGDYGYTF
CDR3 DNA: TGCGCCAGCAGCTTGGATCCAGGGGACTATGGCTACACCTTC

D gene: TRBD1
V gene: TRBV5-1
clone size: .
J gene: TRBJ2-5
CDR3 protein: CASSWGTGLQETQYF
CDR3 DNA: TGCGCCAGCAGCTGGGGGACAGGGCTGCAAGAGACCCAGTACTTC